Sequencing of this T cell receptor (beta chain) was carried out in a study of T cell responses to AZD1222 COVID-19 vaccine. Study results and limitations: Spike-specific TCR repertoires showed rising breadth and depth after two AZD1222 doses.

Libraries were prepared by immunoSEQ multiplex PCR; TCRdb keeps only in-frame clonotypes and omits some of them. The table lists roughly 130,000 clones, 90% to 95% of them singletons. This CDR3 comprises 13 residues. V lost 5 bases and J lost 3, with 10 bases in between. Germline CDR1 SEHNR, CDR2 FQNEAQ (reference sequence). As to this clone: Its antigen is still unknown.

This receptor was taken from an adult in good health. The sample in question was peripheral blood, obtained on day 0 of AZD1222 vaccination. The chain combines TRBV7-9 with TRBJ1-1, with unresolved D. The CDR3 nucleotides are TGTGCCAGCAGCGACGGAGGTTACACTGAAGCTTTCTTT. This encodes CASSDGGYTEAFF.